The rows below give T cell receptor beta chains drawn from one sample of a study of cytomegalovirus exposure and HLA in healthy donors. TCRdb's table, derived via immunoSEQ multiplex PCR, lists solely in-frame clones and lacks some. The table shows 110,000 to 150,000 clones, with approximately 82% occurring only once. The specimen sequenced was PBMCs. Every receptor here comes from a woman aged 55-70 years in good health and CMV-seropositive. Each CDR3 is given with its conserved first and last residue. The D gene is left open where the match is weak. Size is omitted from some rows. Given values are once, few, many or a class for expanded clones.

TRBV19	.	TRBJ1-5	.	TGTGCCAGTAGTATAGTGGGCTCTAGCAATCAGCCCCAGCATTTT	CASSIVGSSNQPQHF
TRBV19	.	TRBJ1-2	.	TGTGCCAGTAGTATAGACAGGGCGCCCTACGGCTATGGCTACACCTTC	CASSIDRAPYGYGYTF
TRBV19	.	TRBJ1-2	.	TGTGCCAGTAATCAGGGGACCCGATATGGCTACACCTTC	CASNQGTRYGYTF
TRBV18	TRBD2	TRBJ2-3	.	TGTGCCAGCTCACCACAGCGGGACGTAGATACGCAGTATTTT	CASSPQRDVDTQYF
TRBV28	.	TRBJ2-3	.	TGTGCCAGCAGCCGACTTAAAGCCGACACAGATACGCAGTATTTT	CASSRLKADTDTQYF
TRBV20-1	TRBD1	TRBJ1-2	once	TGCAGTACCGGGACAGTCGATGGCTACACCTTC	CSTGTVDGYTF
TRBV30	.	TRBJ1-1	.	TGTGCCTGGAGTGCAGGGCTGAACACTGAAGCTTTCTTT	CAWSAGLNTEAFF
TRBV6-4	TRBD2	TRBJ2-7	.	TGTGCCAGCAGTGACTCGAGGGCTAGCGGGATGTACGAGCAGTACTTC	CASSDSRASGMYEQYF
TRBV5-6	.	TRBJ1-2	.	TGTGCCAGCAGCTTGGGGCAGAAACATGGCTACACCTTC	CASSLGQKHGYTF
TRBV30	.	TRBJ1-3	.	TGTGCCTGGAGTGGGGACAGAAACACCATATATTTT	CAWSGDRNTIYF
TRBV30	.	TRBJ2-7	.	TGTGCCTGGAGTCCATGGGAGAGACAGGGAGGCGAGCAGTACTTC	CAWSPWERQGGEQYF
TRBV4-2	TRBD1	TRBJ2-1	.	TGTGCCAGCAGCAGGGAGCGGACAGGGGGCAATGAGCAGTTCTTC	CASSRERTGGNEQFF
TRBV4-3	TRBD2	TRBJ2-1	.	TGCGCCAGCAGCCCTGGACTAGCGGGAGTTTTCAATGAGCAGTTCTTC	CASSPGLAGVFNEQFF
TRBV19	.	TRBJ1-5	.	TGTGCCAGTAGTATAGGGGGCGCACGGCTAGACCAGCCCCAGCATTTT	CASSIGGARLDQPQHF
TRBV5-1	TRBD2	TRBJ2-7	.	TGCGCCAGCAGCCCGGGACTAGCGTCGGACGAGCAGTACTTC	CASSPGLASDEQYF
TRBV5-4	TRBD2	TRBJ2-5	.	TGTGCCAGCAGCTTAGCCCCGAGGCGGGAGGGCCGGGAGACCCAGTACTTC	CASSLAPRREGRETQYF
TRBV30	.	TRBJ2-3	.	TGTGCCTGGAGAACCAGCGGGACAGATACGCAGTATTTT	CAWRTSGTDTQYF
TRBV6-5	TRBD1	TRBJ1-1	.	TGTGCCAGCAGCCGACAGGGCTGGGGAACTGAAGCTTTCTTT	CASSRQGWGTEAFF
TRBV28	.	TRBJ2-7	.	TGTGCCAGCAGTTTCCCTAGCGCAAGCTACGAGCAGTACTTC	CASSFPSASYEQYF
TRBV19	TRBD2	TRBJ2-5	.	TGTGCCAGTAGTAGGCTAGAAGCGGGGGAGACCCAGTACTTC	CASSRLEAGETQYF
TRBV18	.	TRBJ2-1	.	TGTGCCAGCTCAGGGGCCAAGAATGAGCAGTTCTTC	CASSGAKNEQFF
TRBV11-2	.	TRBJ1-5	.	TGTGCCAGCAGCTTAGGTGGAGAACATCAGCCCCAGCATTTT	CASSLGGEHQPQHF